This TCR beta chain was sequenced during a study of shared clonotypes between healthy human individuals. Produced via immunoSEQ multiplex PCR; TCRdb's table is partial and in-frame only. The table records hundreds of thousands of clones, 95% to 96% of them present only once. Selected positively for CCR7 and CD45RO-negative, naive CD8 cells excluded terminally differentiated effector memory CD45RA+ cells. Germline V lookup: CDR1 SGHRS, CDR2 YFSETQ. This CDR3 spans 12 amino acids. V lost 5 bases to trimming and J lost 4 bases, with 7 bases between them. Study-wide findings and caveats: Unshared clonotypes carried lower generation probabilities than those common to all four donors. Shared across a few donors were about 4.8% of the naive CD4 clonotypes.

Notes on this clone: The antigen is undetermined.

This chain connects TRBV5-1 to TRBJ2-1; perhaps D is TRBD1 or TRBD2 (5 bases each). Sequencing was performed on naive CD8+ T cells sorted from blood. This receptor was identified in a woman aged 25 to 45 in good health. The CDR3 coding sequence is TGCGCCAGCAGGGGACGTTACAATGAGCAGTTCTTC. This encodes CASRGRYNEQFF. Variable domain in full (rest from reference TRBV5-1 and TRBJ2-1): KAGVTQTPRYLIKTRGQQVTLSCSPISGHRSVSWYQQTPGQGLQFLFEYFSETQRNKGNFPGRFSGRQFSNSRSEMNVSTLELGDSALYLCASRGRYNEQFFGPGTRLTVL.